The rows below give T cell receptor beta chains drawn from one sample of a study of shared clonotypes between healthy human individuals. Assay used: immunoSEQ multiplex PCR; TCRdb lists only in-frame clones, some missing. The data show about a million clones, with about 75% seen just once and roughly 1.4% held by the top ten. The sequencing sample was made of memory CD4+ T cells sorted from blood. The source of these receptors is a man aged 18 to 29 in good health. CDR3s include the opening cysteine and the closing phenylalanine or tryptophan. The order of the fields is clone size, J gene, D gene, V gene, CDR3 protein, CDR3 DNA. A D gene is named only where the DNA matches it firmly. The size entry is marked missing in some rows and otherwise reads once, few, many or a size class.

abundance: -; j_gene: TRBJ2-3; d_gene: -; v_gene: TRBV5-1; CDR3aa: CASSLETVTDTQYF; CDR3nt: TGCGCCAGCAGCTTGGAAACGGTCACAGATACGCAGTATTTT
abundance: -; j_gene: TRBJ1-5; d_gene: TRBD1; v_gene: TRBV6-6; CDR3aa: CASSYGQGGGPQHF; CDR3nt: TGTGCCAGCAGTTACGGACAGGGTGGGGGGCCCCAGCATTTT
abundance: -; j_gene: TRBJ2-2; d_gene: -; v_gene: TRBV5-6; CDR3aa: CASSFSGVGTGELFF; CDR3nt: TGTGCCAGCAGCTTCTCGGGGGTAGGAACCGGGGAGCTGTTTTTT
abundance: -; j_gene: TRBJ2-7; d_gene: -; v_gene: TRBV30; CDR3aa: CAWSVFRPSGQAYEQYF; CDR3nt: TGTGCCTGGAGTGTATTCCGCCCATCGGGACAAGCCTACGAGCAGTACTTC
abundance: -; j_gene: TRBJ2-7; d_gene: TRBD2; v_gene: TRBV14; CDR3aa: CASSQWSGRSHEQYF; CDR3nt: TGTGCCAGCAGCCAGTGGAGCGGGAGGTCCCACGAGCAGTACTTC
abundance: -; j_gene: TRBJ2-7; d_gene: TRBD1; v_gene: TRBV5-6; CDR3aa: CASSLRSTGIAYEQYF; CDR3nt: TGTGCCAGCAGCTTGAGGTCGACAGGGATCGCCTACGAGCAGTACTTC
abundance: -; j_gene: TRBJ1-4; d_gene: -; v_gene: TRBV9; CDR3aa: CASSVAPRDEKLFF; CDR3nt: TGTGCCAGCAGCGTAGCTCCCAGGGATGAAAAACTGTTTTTT
abundance: few; j_gene: TRBJ2-5; d_gene: TRBD1; v_gene: TRBV5-1; CDR3aa: CASSPGTAQETQYF; CDR3nt: TGCGCCAGCAGCCCGGGGACAGCCCAAGAGACCCAGTACTTC
abundance: once; j_gene: TRBJ1-2; d_gene: -; v_gene: TRBV5-4; CDR3aa: CASSGHSVDGYTF; CDR3nt: TGTGCCAGCAGCGGTCATTCGGTGGATGGCTACACCTTC
abundance: -; j_gene: TRBJ2-7; d_gene: TRBD1; v_gene: TRBV27; CDR3aa: CASSFPQGAATF; CDR3nt: TGTGCCAGCAGTTTTCCACAGGGGGCGGCGACCTTC
abundance: -; j_gene: TRBJ2-5; d_gene: -; v_gene: TRBV7-7; CDR3aa: CASSSRANTGETQYF; CDR3nt: TGTGCTAGCAGTTCCCGGGCCAACACGGGAGAGACCCAGTACTTC
abundance: -; j_gene: TRBJ2-2; d_gene: -; v_gene: TRBV2; CDR3aa: CASSLLSYTGELFF; CDR3nt: TGTGCCAGCAGTCTATTATCATACACCGGGGAGCTGTTTTTT
abundance: -; j_gene: TRBJ1-1; d_gene: -; v_gene: TRBV18; CDR3aa: CASSPIGANTEAFF; CDR3nt: TGTGCCAGCTCACCTATAGGGGCGAACACTGAAGCTTTCTTT
abundance: many; j_gene: TRBJ2-1; d_gene: TRBD1; v_gene: TRBV2; CDR3aa: CASTPDRGREQFF; CDR3nt: TGTGCCAGCACCCCGGACAGGGGGCGCGAGCAGTTCTTC
abundance: -; j_gene: TRBJ2-7; d_gene: TRBD2; v_gene: TRBV5-5; CDR3aa: CASSTGLAGVEQYF; CDR3nt: TGTGCCAGCAGCACTGGACTAGCGGGAGTCGAGCAGTACTTC
abundance: few; j_gene: TRBJ2-3; d_gene: TRBD2; v_gene: TRBV9; CDR3aa: CASSARLAGGPGTQYF; CDR3nt: TGTGCCAGCAGCGCCAGACTAGCGGGGGGGCCGGGTACGCAGTATTTT
abundance: -; j_gene: TRBJ2-7; d_gene: -; v_gene: TRBV30; CDR3aa: CAWEPGRLGYEQYF; CDR3nt: TGTGCCTGGGAGCCGGGACGCCTCGGCTACGAGCAGTACTTC
abundance: few; j_gene: TRBJ2-7; d_gene: -; v_gene: TRBV28; CDR3aa: CASSLIGETYEQYF; CDR3nt: TGTGCCAGCAGTTTAATCGGAGAAACCTACGAGCAGTACTTC
abundance: -; j_gene: TRBJ1-1; d_gene: -; v_gene: TRBV6-1; CDR3aa: CASSVLPRLGGNTEAFF; CDR3nt: TGTGCCAGCAGTGTCCTCCCGAGGTTAGGGGGGAACACTGAAGCTTTCTTT
abundance: once; j_gene: TRBJ2-1; d_gene: -; v_gene: TRBV18; CDR3aa: CASSPPVHNEQFF; CDR3nt: TGTGCCAGCTCACCACCTGTGCACAATGAGCAGTTCTTC
abundance: -; j_gene: TRBJ2-2; d_gene: TRBD2; v_gene: TRBV6-1; CDR3aa: CASRGTSGNTGELFF; CDR3nt: TGTGCCAGCAGGGGGACTAGCGGGAACACCGGGGAGCTGTTTTTT
abundance: -; j_gene: TRBJ2-7; d_gene: -; v_gene: TRBV7-2; CDR3aa: CASSLGQVKGEQYF; CDR3nt: TGTGCCAGCAGCTTAGGGCAGGTCAAAGGGGAGCAGTACTTC
abundance: once; j_gene: TRBJ2-7; d_gene: TRBD1; v_gene: TRBV6-1; CDR3aa: CASTGTGEGYEQYF; CDR3nt: TGTGCCAGCACCGGGACAGGCGAGGGCTACGAGCAGTACTTC
abundance: -; j_gene: TRBJ2-3; d_gene: TRBD1; v_gene: TRBV7-2; CDR3aa: CASSLRGTGAPDTQYF; CDR3nt: TGTGCCAGCAGCTTAAGGGGAACAGGGGCCCCAGATACGCAGTATTTT
abundance: -; j_gene: TRBJ2-2; d_gene: -; v_gene: TRBV15; CDR3aa: CATSRDPRGSNTGELFF; CDR3nt: TGTGCCACCAGCAGAGATCCTCGGGGTTCAAACACCGGGGAGCTGTTTTTT
abundance: -; j_gene: TRBJ2-7; d_gene: TRBD2; v_gene: TRBV27; CDR3aa: CASSFPEREDSYEQYF; CDR3nt: TGTGCCAGCAGTTTCCCTGAGCGGGAGGACTCCTACGAGCAGTACTTC
abundance: few; j_gene: TRBJ1-1; d_gene: -; v_gene: TRBV5-1; CDR3aa: CASSPTGNTEAFF; CDR3nt: TGCGCCAGCAGCCCGACAGGAAACACTGAAGCTTTCTTT
abundance: -; j_gene: TRBJ1-2; d_gene: TRBD1; v_gene: TRBV18; CDR3aa: CASSPTTGDGYTF; CDR3nt: TGTGCCAGCTCACCAACTACAGGGGATGGCTACACCTTC
abundance: once; j_gene: TRBJ2-2; d_gene: -; v_gene: TRBV7-2; CDR3aa: CASSRTDSNTGELFF; CDR3nt: TGTGCCAGCAGCCGGACCGACTCGAACACCGGGGAGCTGTTTTTT
abundance: -; j_gene: TRBJ1-1; d_gene: -; v_gene: TRBV11-2; CDR3aa: CASSARIPAEAFF; CDR3nt: TGTGCCAGCAGCGCAAGAATCCCCGCTGAAGCTTTCTTT
abundance: -; j_gene: TRBJ1-6; d_gene: TRBD1; v_gene: TRBV5-6; CDR3aa: CASSMTGFYNSPLHF; CDR3nt: TGTGCCAGCAGCATGACAGGGTTCTACAATTCACCCCTCCACTTT
abundance: -; j_gene: TRBJ1-6; d_gene: -; v_gene: TRBV19; CDR3aa: CASSTATGTNSPLHF; CDR3nt: TGTGCCAGTAGTACAGCAACAGGTACTAATTCACCCCTCCACTTT
abundance: few; j_gene: TRBJ2-2; d_gene: -; v_gene: TRBV13; CDR3aa: CASSLVSRNTGELFF; CDR3nt: TGTGCCAGCAGCTTAGTTTCCAGAAACACCGGGGAGCTGTTTTTT
abundance: -; j_gene: TRBJ1-4; d_gene: TRBD1; v_gene: TRBV6-5; CDR3aa: CASSSTGDRYNEKLFF; CDR3nt: TGTGCCAGCAGTTCAACAGGGGATCGGTATAATGAAAAACTGTTTTTT
abundance: -; j_gene: TRBJ1-1; d_gene: TRBD1; v_gene: TRBV4-3; CDR3aa: CASSQGLDRVWTEAFF; CDR3nt: TGCGCCAGCAGCCAAGGCCTCGACAGGGTTTGGACTGAAGCTTTCTTT
abundance: -; j_gene: TRBJ1-2; d_gene: -; v_gene: TRBV21-1; CDR3aa: CASSKAGFLDGYTF; CDR3nt: TGTGCCAGCAGCAAAGCGGGGTTTTTGGACGGCTACACCTTC
abundance: -; j_gene: TRBJ1-1; d_gene: -; v_gene: TRBV5-1; CDR3aa: CASSPVGGNAQAFF; CDR3nt: TGCGCCAGCAGCCCCGTGGGGGGGAACGCCCAAGCTTTCTTT
abundance: -; j_gene: TRBJ2-5; d_gene: -; v_gene: TRBV6-1; CDR3aa: CASSERGRIQETQYF; CDR3nt: TGTGCCAGCAGTGAAAGGGGACGGATCCAAGAGACCCAGTACTTC
abundance: -; j_gene: TRBJ2-1; d_gene: -; v_gene: TRBV6-6; CDR3aa: CASSYTTSPNEQFF; CDR3nt: TGTGCCAGCAGTTACACCACTAGCCCCAATGAGCAGTTCTTC
abundance: -; j_gene: TRBJ2-1; d_gene: -; v_gene: TRBV5-1; CDR3aa: CASSFSREFYNEQFF; CDR3nt: TGCGCCAGCAGCTTCTCCAGGGAATTCTACAATGAGCAGTTCTTC
abundance: -; j_gene: TRBJ1-5; d_gene: -; v_gene: TRBV9; CDR3aa: CASSASRDTNQPQHF; CDR3nt: TGTGCCAGCAGCGCCTCCCGGGATACTAATCAGCCCCAGCATTTT
abundance: few; j_gene: TRBJ2-3; d_gene: -; v_gene: TRBV18; CDR3aa: CASSPAGDSRGADTQYF; CDR3nt: TGTGCCAGCTCACCCGCCGGTGACAGCAGGGGCGCAGATACGCAGTATTTT
abundance: -; j_gene: TRBJ1-5; d_gene: -; v_gene: TRBV19; CDR3aa: CASSIAWKNNQPQHF; CDR3nt: TGTGCCAGTAGTATAGCATGGAAAAACAATCAGCCCCAGCATTTT
abundance: -; j_gene: TRBJ2-1; d_gene: -; v_gene: TRBV5-1; CDR3aa: CASSLGQFRTNEQFF; CDR3nt: TGCGCCAGCAGCCTAGGACAGTTTAGGACCAATGAGCAGTTCTTC
abundance: -; j_gene: TRBJ1-2; d_gene: TRBD1; v_gene: TRBV2; CDR3aa: CASSPGQPYGYTF; CDR3nt: TGTGCCAGCAGCCCGGGACAGCCCTATGGCTACACCTTC
abundance: -; j_gene: TRBJ2-3; d_gene: -; v_gene: TRBV5-1; CDR3aa: CASGGPAGIPTDTQYF; CDR3nt: TGCGCCAGCGGGGGCCCAGCGGGGATACCCACAGATACGCAGTATTTT
abundance: few; j_gene: TRBJ2-3; d_gene: TRBD2; v_gene: TRBV2; CDR3aa: CASIRASGSTDTQYF; CDR3nt: TGTGCCAGCATCAGAGCTAGCGGGAGCACAGATACGCAGTATTTT
abundance: -; j_gene: TRBJ1-2; d_gene: -; v_gene: TRBV7-9; CDR3aa: CASRQGQHSNYGYTF; CDR3nt: TGTGCCAGCAGACAAGGACAGCATTCTAACTATGGCTACACCTTC
abundance: -; j_gene: TRBJ2-7; d_gene: TRBD1; v_gene: TRBV2; CDR3aa: CASSVATGGYEQYF; CDR3nt: TGTGCCAGCAGTGTTGCGACAGGGGGCTACGAGCAGTACTTC
abundance: -; j_gene: TRBJ1-6; d_gene: -; v_gene: TRBV5-4; CDR3aa: CASSGSNSGTINSPLHF; CDR3nt: TGTGCCAGCAGCGGGTCGAATTCCGGGACAATAAATTCACCCCTCCACTTT